This entry describes one TCR beta chain. The antigen is unknown. The same CDR3 can be traced to other DNA sequences in this sample. The record originates from a study of shared clonotypes between healthy human individuals. The CDR3 length is 11 residues. V gave up 7 bases and J gave up 4 bases; unmatched junction bases: 2. Germline V gives CDR1 SQVTM, CDR2 ANQGSEA. Sequencing used immunoSEQ multiplex PCR; TCRdb keeps in-frame clones, though not all of them. The sample carries about 680,000 clones, 92% recorded once. It was CD45RO-negative cells, positively selected for CCR7, that made up naive CD8 cells, with terminally differentiated effector memory CD45RA+ cells excluded. Points from the study as a whole: Compared with memory subsets, naive subsets generally had larger estimated richness.

This chain links TRBV29-1 with TRBJ2-7; 9 nucleotides line up with TRBD1. Sequencing used naive CD8+ T cells sorted from blood. The clonotype comes from a man between 25 and 39 years old in good health. The chain's CDR3 is CSGGQGYEQYF. The CDR3 DNA follows: TGCAGCGGTGGACAGGGGTACGAGCAGTACTTC.